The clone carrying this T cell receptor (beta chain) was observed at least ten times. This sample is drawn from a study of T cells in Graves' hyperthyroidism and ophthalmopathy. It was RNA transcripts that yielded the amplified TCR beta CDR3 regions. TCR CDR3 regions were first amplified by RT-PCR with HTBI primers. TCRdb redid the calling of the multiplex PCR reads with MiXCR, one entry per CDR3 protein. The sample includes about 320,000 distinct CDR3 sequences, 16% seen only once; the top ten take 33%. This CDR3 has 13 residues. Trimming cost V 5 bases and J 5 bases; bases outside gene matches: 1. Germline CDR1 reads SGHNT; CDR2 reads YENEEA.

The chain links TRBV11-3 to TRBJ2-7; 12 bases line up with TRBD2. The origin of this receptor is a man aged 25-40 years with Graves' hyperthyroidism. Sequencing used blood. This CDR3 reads CASSGLAGHEQYF. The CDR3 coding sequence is TGTGCCAGCAGCGGACTAGCGGGGCACGAGCAGTACTTC.